Presented here are 21 T cell receptor beta chains from one specimen sequenced in a study of blood T cell repertoires in COVID-19. Clones were read by immunoSEQ multiplex PCR, and TCRdb kept only the in-frame ones, dropping some. The repertoire holds around 330,000 clones, with more than 75% as singletons. Source material: peripheral blood. These receptors were collected from a woman in her forties or fifties with active or convalescent COVID-19.

This clone was picked up one time. The CDR3 region has the DNA TGTGCCAGCAGTACGGACAGGGGAGCTAACTATGGCTACACCTTC. Protein: CASSTDRGANYGYTF. The chain links TRBV6-2 or TRBV6-3 to TRBJ1-2; TRBD1 matches at 9 bases. With 5 bases clipped from V and 0 bases from J, the junction kept 4 bases outside the gene matches. Looked up from germline, CDR1 is MNHEY and CDR2 is SVGEGT. There are 15 residues in the CDR3.

The genes are TRBV28 and TRBJ2-4; D possibly corresponds to TRBD1 (5 bases). Germline V gene data show CDR1 as MDHEN and CDR2 as SYDVKM. The V end lost 9 bases, the J end lost 2 bases, and 11 bases lay between the germline ends. The CDR3 is made up of 13 amino acids. CDR3 coding DNA: TGTGCCAGTAAAGACAGCACCAAAAACATTCAGTACTTC. It encodes CASKDSTKNIQYF.

The table lists this clone with a count of one. CDR3 DNA: TGTGCCAGCAGTTTCTCAGCAGGGGCAACTAATGAAAAACTGTTTTTT. Translated: CASSFSAGATNEKLFF. The J gene is TRBJ1-4, the V gene TRBV28; weak D call: TRBD1 (6 bases). This CDR3 is built from 16 residues. Germline CDR1 and CDR2: MDHEN and SYDVKM. The germline V and J ends were trimmed by 3 bases and 0 bases, with 11 bases remaining between them.

V and J are TRBV9 and TRBJ1-2, with D unresolved. Trimming pared 4 bases from V and 8 bases from J, leaving 15 bases between. The CDR3 contains 13 residues. Germline values: CDR1 SGDLS, CDR2 YYNGEE. The CDR3 DNA reads TGTGCCAGCAGCACCGGGAACTCTATGGGCTACACCTTC. This gives the protein CASSTGNSMGYTF.

The chain combines TRBV6-5 with TRBJ2-1, with D possibly being TRBD2 (6 bases). Germline loops: CDR1 MNHEY, CDR2 SVGAGI. The CDR3 consists of 16 residues. Trimming removed 0 bases at V and 3 bases at J, with 12 bases between. The CDR3 DNA follows: TGTGCCAGCAGTTACTCCGCGTCGGGACTCTACAATGAGCAGTTCTTC. The encoded protein is CASSYSASGLYNEQFF.

The J gene is TRBJ1-1, the V gene TRBV6-2 or TRBV6-3; D is possibly TRBD1 (5 bases). The CDR3 runs 17 residues. Germline values: CDR1 MNHEY, CDR2 SVGEGT. Deletions cut 4 bases from V and 1 base from J, with 19 bases between. The CDR3 protein is CASSSRTRTRGNTEAFF. As DNA, the CDR3 is TGTGCCAGCAGTTCCCGGACACGCACGAGAGGGAACACTGAAGCTTTCTTT.

The V and J genes are TRBV27 and TRBJ2-3, with 12 bases that match TRBD2. V lost 0 bases and J lost 5; bases outside the gene matches: 9. From germline, CDR1 is MNHEY and CDR2 SMNVEV (reference sequence). The CDR3 is 18 amino acids. In nucleotides, the CDR3 is TGTGCCAGCAGTTTATCGGGAAAAGGACTAGCGGGGTTAGATACGCAGTATTTT. Protein: CASSLSGKGLAGLDTQYF.

The V gene is TRBV6-5, the J gene TRBJ1-2; maybe TRBD1 (6 bases). Trimming removed 2 bases at V and 0 bases at J, with 10 bases between. The CDR3 sequence is 15 residues long. Per the germline V gene, CDR1 is MNHEY and CDR2 is SVGAGI. The CDR3, as DNA: TGTGCCAGCAGTTACACACAGGGAGCTAACTATGGCTACACCTTC. It translates to CASSYTQGANYGYTF.

The CDR3 loop reads CASRISGGPRGTGELFF. CDR3 DNA: TGTGCCAGCAGAATTAGCGGGGGCCCTCGGGGCACCGGGGAGCTGTTTTTT. The chain employs TRBV2 and TRBJ2-2; the match to TRBD2 covers 9 bases. The length of the CDR3 is 17 residues. CDR1 and CDR2 from the germline V gene are SNHLY and FYNNEI. V dropped 6 bases and J dropped 4; count of bases not matched to a gene: 12.

The chain couples TRBV25-1 to TRBJ2-7; TRBD2 matches at 8 bases. J lost 3 bases, V lost 11 bases, and 9 bases had no gene match. The CDR3 extends over 13 amino acids. Germline loops: CDR1 MGHDK, CDR2 SYGVNS. The CDR3 here is CASRPGGSYEQYF. CDR3 in DNA: TGTGCCTCCCGACCGGGGGGGAGCTACGAGCAGTACTTC.

The chain carries TRBV5-4 and TRBJ2-3; no reliable D call. The CDR3 length is 14 residues. In germline, CDR1 is SGHNT, CDR2 YYREEE (reference sequence). Trimming removed 1 base from V and 5 bases from J, with 11 bases in between. CDR3 nucleotide sequence: TGTGCCAGCAGCTTGACTGAAAATCGAGATACGCAGTATTTT. It encodes CASSLTENRDTQYF.

This clone appeared once. The chain uses TRBV18 and TRBJ2-5; no reliable D call. Germline V gene lookup returns CDR1 KGHSH and CDR2 LQKENI. V was pared by 0 bases and J by 5 bases, with 4 bases between. CDR3 length: 12 amino acids. In nucleotides, the CDR3 is TGTGCCAGCTCACCACCGGAGGAGACCCAGTACTTC. It yields the protein CASSPPEETQYF. Combining the CDR3 with reference TRBV18 and TRBJ2-5 gives the whole variable domain NAGVMQNPRHLVRRRGQEARLRCSPMKGHSHVYWYRQLPEEGLKFMVYLQKENIIDESGMPKERFSAEFPKEGPSILRIQQVVRGDSAAYFCASSPPEETQYFGPGTRLLVL.

The V gene is TRBV6-5, the J gene TRBJ1-2; D may be TRBD1 (6 bases). The V gene lost 5 bases and the J gene lost 2 bases, with 15 bases spanning the gap. The germline gives CDR1 MNHEY, CDR2 SVGAGI. The CDR3 covers 15 residues. CDR3 in DNA: TGTGCCAGCAGTCCTATCAGGGGCGGAAACTATGGCTACACCTTC. This sequence encodes CASSPIRGGNYGYTF.

The chain uses TRBV24-1 and TRBJ2-1; 7 bases agree with TRBD1. The CDR3 has 16 residues. Germline CDR1 is KGHDR and CDR2 is SFDVKD. The junction had 5 bases not matched to a gene; V was cut back by 4 bases and J by 0 bases. The CDR3 sequence is CATSEPTGSSYNEQFF. The CDR3 DNA is TGTGCCACCAGTGAGCCGACAGGGAGCTCCTACAATGAGCAGTTCTTC.

This chain links TRBV19 with TRBJ1-2, with 9 bases fitting TRBD1. Germline V gene data show CDR1 as LNHDA and CDR2 as SQIVND (reference sequence). The CDR3 consists of 13 residues. V trimming: 5 bases; J trimming: 8 bases; junction bases outside the gene matches: 6. Here the CDR3 reads CASSPGTGRGYTF. DNA of the CDR3: TGTGCCAGTAGTCCCGGGACAGGGAGGGGCTACACCTTC.

The chain is built from TRBV7-8 and TRBJ1-4; D is ambiguous. V gave up 5 bases and J gave up 2 bases, with 12 bases separating them. This CDR3 comprises 15 residues. CDR1 SGHVS and CDR2 FQNEAQ come from the germline V gene. This chain's CDR3 is CASSARETTNEKLFF. CDR3 sequence (DNA): TGTGCCAGCAGCGCAAGGGAGACGACTAATGAAAAACTGTTTTTT.

V usage is TRBV7-2 and J usage is TRBJ1-1; 11 positions agree with TRBD1. The CDR3 is made up of 17 amino acids. In germline, CDR1 is SGHTA, CDR2 FQGNSA. J was trimmed by 0 bases and V by 5 bases; bases with no gene match: 8. The CDR3 region has the DNA TGTGCCAGCAGCCCGCGGACAGGGGGCACCATGAACACTGAAGCTTTCTTT. It encodes CASSPRTGGTMNTEAFF. The variable domain in full, with the rest retrieved from reference TRBV7-2 and TRBJ1-1, is GAGVSQSPSNKVTEKGKDVELRCDPISGHTALYWYRQSLGQGLEFLIYFQGNSAPDKSGLPSDRFSAERTGGSVSTLTIQRTQQEDSAVYLCASSPRTGGTMNTEAFFGQGTRLTVV.

This clone was observed a few times. The chain carries TRBV15 and TRBJ1-2, with 12 bases aligning to TRBD1. The CDR3 runs to 19 residues. V lost 0 bases to trimming and J lost 4 bases; unmatched junction nucleotides: 12. CDR1 and CDR2 (germline): LNHNV, YYDKDF (reference sequence). Here the CDR3 reads CATSRDRTGTGGAGYGYTF. For the CDR3, the DNA is TGTGCCACCAGCAGAGATCGTACGGGGACAGGGGGCGCCGGCTATGGCTACACCTTC.

This clone has just one count. V gene TRBV24-1 combines with J gene TRBJ2-1, with 13 bases matching TRBD2. Germline loops: CDR1 KGHDR, CDR2 SFDVKD. J lost 8 bases, V lost 4 bases, and 7 bases had no gene match. CDR3 size: 16 residues. CDR3 region: CATSDPGTSGIHEQFF. The DNA of the CDR3 is TGTGCCACCAGTGACCCCGGGACTAGCGGGATCCATGAGCAGTTCTTC.

The gene calls are TRBV28 and TRBJ2-1, with 9 positions matching TRBD1. The CDR3 extends over 17 amino acids. In germline, CDR1 is MDHEN, CDR2 SYDVKM. The V segment lost 0 bases and the J segment 7 bases; nucleotides outside the gene matches: 10. The CDR3 DNA sequence: TGTGCCAGCAGTTTATGGTCCTGGGGACAGGGCCCTAATGAGCAGTTCTTC. Translation gives CASSLWSWGQGPNEQFF.

This sequence joins TRBV29-1 and TRBJ2-7; TRBD1 agrees at 8 bases. Per the germline V gene, CDR1 is SQVTM and CDR2 is ANQGSEA. The CDR3 sequence is 14 residues long. V dropped 5 bases and J dropped 0; count of bases not matched to a gene: 6. CDR3 DNA: TGCAGCGTTCAATCGACAGGGGACTCCTACGAGCAGTACTTC. Translation: CSVQSTGDSYEQYF.